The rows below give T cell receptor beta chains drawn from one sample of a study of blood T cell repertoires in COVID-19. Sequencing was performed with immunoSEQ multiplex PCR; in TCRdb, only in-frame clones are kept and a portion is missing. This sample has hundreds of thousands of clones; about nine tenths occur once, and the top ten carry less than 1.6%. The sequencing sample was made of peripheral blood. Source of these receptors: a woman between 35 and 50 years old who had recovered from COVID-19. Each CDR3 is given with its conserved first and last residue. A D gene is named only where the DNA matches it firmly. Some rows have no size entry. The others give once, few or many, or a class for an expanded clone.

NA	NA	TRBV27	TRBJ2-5	CASSFQGPPQETQYF	TGTGCCAGCAGTTTTCAGGGGCCCCCCCAAGAGACCCAGTACTTC
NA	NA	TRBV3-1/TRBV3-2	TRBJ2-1	CATRSTSANEQFF	TGTGCCACCCGATCGACTTCTGCCAATGAGCAGTTCTTC
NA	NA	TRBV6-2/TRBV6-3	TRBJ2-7	CASSYSRTYEQYF	TGTGCCAGCAGTTACAGCCGAACCTACGAGCAGTACTTC
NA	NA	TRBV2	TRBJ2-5	CASRDRGTQYF	TGTGCCAGCAGGGATAGGGGGACCCAGTACTTC
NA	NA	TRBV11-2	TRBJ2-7	CASSLLGANEQYF	TGTGCCAGCAGCTTACTAGGGGCCAACGAGCAGTACTTC
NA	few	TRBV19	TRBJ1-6	CASSQDQAGGSPLHF	TGTGCCAGTAGCCAAGACCAAGCGGGGGGTTCACCCCTCCACTTT
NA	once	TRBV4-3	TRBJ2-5	CASSQDPQSSKGETQYF	TGCGCCAGCAGCCAAGACCCCCAATCCTCAAAGGGGGAGACCCAGTACTTC
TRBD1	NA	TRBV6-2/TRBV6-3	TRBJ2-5	CASSAWTGVETQYF	TGTGCCAGCAGCGCCTGGACAGGGGTAGAGACCCAGTACTTC
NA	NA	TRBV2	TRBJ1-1	CASSEGQGRTEAFF	TGTGCCAGCAGTGAAGGGCAGGGTCGGACTGAAGCTTTCTTT
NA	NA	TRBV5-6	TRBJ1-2	CASSPDRNYGYTF	TGTGCCAGCAGCCCAGACAGAAACTATGGCTACACCTTC
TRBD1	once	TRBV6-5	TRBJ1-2	CASHGTGGGGYTF	TGTGCCAGCCACGGGACAGGGGGCGGTGGCTACACCTTC
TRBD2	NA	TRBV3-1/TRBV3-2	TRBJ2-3	CASSQPLAGGGDTQYF	TGTGCCAGCAGCCAACCCCTTGCGGGGGGGGGAGATACGCAGTATTTT
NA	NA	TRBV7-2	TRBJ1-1	CASSLYWEDTEAFF	TGTGCCAGCAGCCTCTATTGGGAGGACACTGAAGCTTTCTTT
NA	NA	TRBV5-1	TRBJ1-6	CASGNLGQGNSPLHF	TGCGCCAGTGGCAACCTCGGGCAGGGGAATTCACCCCTCCACTTT
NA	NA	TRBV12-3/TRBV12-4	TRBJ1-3	CASTPGGLNTIYF	TGTGCCAGCACTCCGGGAGGGTTAAACACCATATATTTT
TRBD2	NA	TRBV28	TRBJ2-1	CASSLSLAGGNEQFF	TGTGCCAGCAGTTTATCACTAGCGGGGGGTAATGAGCAGTTCTTC
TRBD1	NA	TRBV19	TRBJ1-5	CASSKTGAQPQHF	TGTGCCAGTAGTAAGACAGGGGCTCAGCCCCAGCATTTT
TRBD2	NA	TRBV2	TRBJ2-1	CASSENGGGGDNEQFF	TGTGCCAGCAGTGAAAATGGCGGGGGAGGCGACAATGAGCAGTTCTTC
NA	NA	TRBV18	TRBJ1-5	CASSPYGGRGNQPQHF	TGTGCCAGCTCACCCTACGGGGGGCGCGGAAATCAGCCCCAGCATTTT
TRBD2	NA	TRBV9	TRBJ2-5	CASSVVGGAQETQYF	TGTGCCAGCAGCGTAGTCGGGGGGGCCCAAGAGACCCAGTACTTC
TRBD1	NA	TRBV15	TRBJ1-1	CATSRGRTGGINTEAFF	TGTGCCACCAGCAGGGGTAGGACAGGGGGGATTAACACTGAAGCTTTCTTT
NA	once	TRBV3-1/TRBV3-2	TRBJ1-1	CASSQGPNRVDTEAFF	TGTGCCAGCAGCCAAGGCCCAAACAGGGTGGACACTGAAGCTTTCTTT
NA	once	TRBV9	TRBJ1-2	CASSPRRTGNYGYTF	TGTGCCAGCAGCCCCCGTCGGACGGGAAACTATGGCTACACCTTC
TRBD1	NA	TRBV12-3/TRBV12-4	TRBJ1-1	CASRQGENTEAFF	TGTGCCAGCCGACAGGGCGAGAACACTGAAGCTTTCTTT
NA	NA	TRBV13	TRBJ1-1	CASSLEQAAEAFF	TGTGCCAGCAGCTTAGAACAGGCCGCTGAAGCTTTCTTT
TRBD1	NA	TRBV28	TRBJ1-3	CASSMETGVFGNTIYF	TGTGCCAGCAGTATGGAGACAGGGGTATTTGGAAACACCATATATTTT
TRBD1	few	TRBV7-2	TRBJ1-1	CASSLDGQGGLNTEAFF	TGTGCCAGCAGCTTGGACGGACAGGGGGGATTGAACACTGAAGCTTTCTTT
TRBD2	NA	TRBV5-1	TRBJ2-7	CASSPLAGGPYEQYF	TGCGCCAGCAGCCCGTTAGCGGGGGGACCCTACGAGCAGTACTTC
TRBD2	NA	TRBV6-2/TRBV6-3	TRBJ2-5	CASSTLAGKETQYF	TGTGCCAGCAGTACTCTAGCGGGGAAAGAGACCCAGTACTTC
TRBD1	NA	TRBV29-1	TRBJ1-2	CSAYRGEGYGYTF	TGCAGCGCGTACAGGGGAGAGGGCTATGGCTACACCTTC
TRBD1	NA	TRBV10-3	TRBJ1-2	CAISVAGGSYGYTF	TGTGCCATCAGTGTAGCAGGGGGATCCTATGGCTACACCTTC
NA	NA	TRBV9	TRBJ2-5	CASSVDAGEETQYF	TGTGCCAGCAGCGTAGATGCAGGCGAAGAGACCCAGTACTTC
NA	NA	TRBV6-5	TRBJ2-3	CASILTGSDTQYF	TGTGCCAGCATCCTAACGGGTTCAGATACGCAGTATTTT
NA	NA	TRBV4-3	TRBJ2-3	CASSRRLTDTQYF	TGCGCCAGCAGCCGACGACTCACAGATACGCAGTATTTT
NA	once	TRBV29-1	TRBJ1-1	CSVTRTEAFF	TGCAGCGTTACACGAACTGAAGCTTTCTTT
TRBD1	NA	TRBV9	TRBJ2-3	CASSVEGAGADTQYF	TGTGCCAGCAGCGTAGAGGGGGCCGGCGCAGATACGCAGTATTTT
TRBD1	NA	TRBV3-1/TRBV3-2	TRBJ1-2	CASSHPGQGGYGYTF	TGTGCCAGCAGCCACCCGGGACAGGGGGGTTATGGCTACACCTTC
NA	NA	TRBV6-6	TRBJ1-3	CASRESGNTIYF	TGTGCCAGCAGAGAGTCTGGAAACACCATATATTTT
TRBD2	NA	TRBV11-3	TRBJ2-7	CASTDGTRSSYEQYF	TGTGCCAGCACCGACGGGACTAGAAGCTCCTACGAGCAGTACTTC
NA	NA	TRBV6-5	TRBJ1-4	CANSTGRGTNEKLFF	TGTGCCAATTCGACAGGACGAGGGACTAATGAAAAACTGTTTTTT
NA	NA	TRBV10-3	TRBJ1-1	CAIRRNTEAFF	TGTGCCATCAGGCGGAACACTGAAGCTTTCTTT
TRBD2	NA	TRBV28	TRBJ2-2	CASSETSGGAAGELFF	TGTGCCAGCAGTGAAACTAGCGGGGGGGCGGCCGGGGAGCTGTTTTTT
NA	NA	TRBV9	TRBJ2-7	CASSRTASYEQYF	TGTGCCAGCTCCCGGACAGCCTCCTACGAGCAGTACTTC
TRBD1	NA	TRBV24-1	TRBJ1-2	CATSPQGIDYGYTF	TGTGCCACCAGTCCACAGGGGATAGACTATGGCTACACCTTC
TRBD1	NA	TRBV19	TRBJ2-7	CASSPGGRPYEQYF	TGTGCCAGTAGTCCAGGGGGACGACCCTACGAGCAGTACTTC
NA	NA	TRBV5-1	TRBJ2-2	CASSLAVRGTGELFF	TGCGCCAGCAGCTTGGCCGTGCGGGGCACCGGGGAGCTGTTTTTT
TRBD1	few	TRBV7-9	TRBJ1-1	CASSLDRDRNTEAFF	TGTGCCAGCAGCCTGGACAGGGATAGGAACACTGAAGCTTTCTTT